Below, one TCR beta chain is given with its context. Its antigen is unidentified. This sample is part of a study of T cell repertoires in cytomegalovirus infection. Study-level information: Both CMV infection and a matching HLA type were indicated by public TCR beta signatures.

CDR1 and CDR2 from the germline V gene are MGHDK and SYGVNS. V was clipped by 7 bases and J by 8 bases, with 9 bases between them. This CDR3 region has 11 residues. Whole-study results and caveats: The response measured ex vivo was dominated by TCR beta clonotypes (HLA-C-restricted and CMV-specific). Using cumulative public TCR beta family frequency, the authors identified those who carried CMV together with the relevant HLA.

MiXCR, run by TCRdb on the reads, gives a single entry per CDR3 protein. The profile shows about 130,000 distinct CDR3 sequences, 20% to 30% of them singletons. The chain joins TRBV25-1 to TRBJ2-1, with D uncertain. Sequencing input: PBMCs, sequenced either directly or after in vitro stimulation (not recorded which). This receptor was taken from a human donor in good health (CMV status not recorded). Some clones in this sample may be carry-over from other donors' samples. The CDR3 spells CASTMGDEQFF. Here the CDR3 DNA reads TGTGCCAGCACCATGGGCGATGAGCAGTTCTTC.